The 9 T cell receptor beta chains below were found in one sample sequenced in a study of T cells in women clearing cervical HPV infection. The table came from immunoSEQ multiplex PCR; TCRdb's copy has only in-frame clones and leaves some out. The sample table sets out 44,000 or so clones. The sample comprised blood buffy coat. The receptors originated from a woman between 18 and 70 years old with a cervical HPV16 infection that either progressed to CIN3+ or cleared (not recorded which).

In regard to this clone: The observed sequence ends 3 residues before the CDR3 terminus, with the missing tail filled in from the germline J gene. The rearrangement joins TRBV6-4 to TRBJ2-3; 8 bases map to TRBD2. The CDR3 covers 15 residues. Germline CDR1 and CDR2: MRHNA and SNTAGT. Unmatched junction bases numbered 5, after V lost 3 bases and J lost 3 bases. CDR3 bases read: TGTGCCAGCAGTGAGACGGCGGGGGGAACAGATACG. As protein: CASSETAGGTDT. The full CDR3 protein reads CASSETAGGTDTQYF.

The CDR3 here is CASSVAGGYEQYF. CDR3 DNA (partial): TGTGCCAGCAGCGTAGCGGGGGGCTACGAG. This sequence joins TRBV5-5 and TRBJ2-7, with 10 bases aligning to TRBD2. The read halts 3 residues ahead of the CDR3 end, with the missing end drawn from the germline J gene. Germline V gene lookup returns CDR1 SGHKS and CDR2 YYEKEE (reference sequence). The CDR3 runs to 13 residues. V was pared by 4 bases and J by 3 bases, with 1 base of the junction left unmatched.

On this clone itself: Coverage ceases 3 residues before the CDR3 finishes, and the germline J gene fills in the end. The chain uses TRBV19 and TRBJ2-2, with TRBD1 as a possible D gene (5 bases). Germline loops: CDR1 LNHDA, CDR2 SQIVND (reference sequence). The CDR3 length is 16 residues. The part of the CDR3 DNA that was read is TGTGCCAGTAGTGCTAGACACCTCGCTGGGGCCAACGTG. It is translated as CASSARHLAGANV. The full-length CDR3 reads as CASSARHLAGANVLFF.

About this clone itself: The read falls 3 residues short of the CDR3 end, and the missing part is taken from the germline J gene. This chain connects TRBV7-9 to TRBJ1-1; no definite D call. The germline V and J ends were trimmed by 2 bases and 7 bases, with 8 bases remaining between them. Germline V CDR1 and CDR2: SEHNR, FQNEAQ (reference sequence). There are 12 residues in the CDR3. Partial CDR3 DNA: TGTGCCAGCAGCTTAAGTGCAGGTGAA. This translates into CASSLSAGE. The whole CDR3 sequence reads CASSLSAGEAFF.

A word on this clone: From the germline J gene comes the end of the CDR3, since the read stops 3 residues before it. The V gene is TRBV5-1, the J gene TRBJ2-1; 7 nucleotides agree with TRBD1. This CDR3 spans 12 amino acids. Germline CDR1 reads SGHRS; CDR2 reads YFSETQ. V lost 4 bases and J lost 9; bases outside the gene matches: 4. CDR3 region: CASSTTGSEQFF. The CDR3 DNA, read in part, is TGCGCCAGCAGCACGACAGGGAGTGAG. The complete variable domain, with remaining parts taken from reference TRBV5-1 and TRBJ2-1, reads KAGVTQTPRYLIKTRGQQVTLSCSPISGHRSVSWYQQTPGQGLQFLFEYFSETQRNKGNFPGRFSGRQFSNSRSEMNVSTLELGDSALYLCASSTTGSEQFFGPGTRLTVL.

The covered CDR3 bases are TGTGCCTGGAGCCCAACGAGGTACAGTGAA. Its translation is CAWSPTRYSE. The full CDR3 is CAWSPTRYSEAFF. V and J are TRBV30 and TRBJ1-1; D is unclear. The CDR3 end is not reached by the read, which stops 3 residues before it; the germline J gene fills it in. This CDR3 is 13 amino acids long. The ends were cut back, 3 bases at V and 7 bases at J, with 15 bases in the middle. Germline-derived CDR1 and CDR2 are GTSNPN and SVGIG (reference sequence).

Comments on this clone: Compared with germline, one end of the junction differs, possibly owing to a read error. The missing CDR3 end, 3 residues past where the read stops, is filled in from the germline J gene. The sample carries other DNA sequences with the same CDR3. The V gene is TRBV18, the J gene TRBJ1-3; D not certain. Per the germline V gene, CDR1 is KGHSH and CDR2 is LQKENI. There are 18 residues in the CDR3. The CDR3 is CASSPLAGAGLTGNTIYF. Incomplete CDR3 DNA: TGTGCCAGCTCACCACTGGCGGGTGCGGGTCTTACCGGAAACACG.

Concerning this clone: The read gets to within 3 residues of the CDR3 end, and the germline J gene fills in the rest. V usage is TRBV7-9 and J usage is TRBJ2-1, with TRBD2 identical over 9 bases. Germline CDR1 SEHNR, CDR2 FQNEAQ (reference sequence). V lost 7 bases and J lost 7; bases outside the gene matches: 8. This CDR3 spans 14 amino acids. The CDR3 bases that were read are TGTGCCAGCAAACTAGCGGGCTCGAAGAATGAG. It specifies CASKLAGSKNE. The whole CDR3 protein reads CASKLAGSKNEQFF. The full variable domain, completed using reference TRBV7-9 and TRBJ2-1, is DTGVSQNPRHKITKRGQNVTFRCDPISEHNRLYWYRQTLGQGPEFLTYFQNEAQLEKSRLLSDRFSAERPKGSFSTLEIQRTEQGDSAMYLCASKLAGSKNEQFFGPGTRLTVL.

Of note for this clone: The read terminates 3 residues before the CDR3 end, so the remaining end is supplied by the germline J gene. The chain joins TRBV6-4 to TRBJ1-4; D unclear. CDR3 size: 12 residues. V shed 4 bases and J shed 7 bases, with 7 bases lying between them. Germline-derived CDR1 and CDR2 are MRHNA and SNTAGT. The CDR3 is CASSGVFEKLFF. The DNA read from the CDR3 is TGTGCCAGCAGTGGCGTGTTTGAAAAA.